The source of this T cell receptor (beta chain) is a study of shared clonotypes between healthy human individuals. Looking at the study overall: A donor's plate count was three for CD4 naive and three for CD4 memory; CD8 naive had two and CD8 memory one. Regarding the study as a whole: Non-shared clonotypes showed lower generation probabilities than clonotypes common to all four donors. Although depth was large, rarefaction showed that sequencing of the sorted subsets was incomplete.

The V gene lost 1 base and the J gene lost 2 bases, with 13 bases spanning the gap. The CDR3 runs 16 residues. CDR1 is LGHNA, CDR2 YSLEER, per germline. Generated by immunoSEQ multiplex PCR, the TCRdb table keeps only in-frame clones and is missing some. The sample holds more than 2,000,000 clones, over 85% seen once. Comments on this clone: The antigen is unknown.

This sequence joins TRBV4-3 and TRBJ2-3; TRBD2 might be the D (6 bases). The specimen was naive CD4+ T cells sorted from blood. As to subset: CD45RA+ positively selected. The TCR sequence derives from a man between 18 and 35 years old in good health. The CDR3 region is CASSQGVADNTDTQYF. As DNA, the CDR3 is TGCGCCAGCAGCCAAGGTGTAGCGGACAACACAGATACGCAGTATTTT.